This T cell receptor (beta chain) was profiled in a study of OX40 agonist ivuxolimab in advanced cancers. Study outcomes and limitations: Relatively little clonal expansion, among the lowest observed, appeared in partial responders at 0.1-3.0 mg/kg.

This CDR3 has 15 residues. Per the germline V gene, CDR1 is SGHRS and CDR2 is YFSETQ. After removal of 6 bases from V and 5 bases from J, the junction contained 9 bases not matched to a gene. The method was immunoSEQ multiplex PCR; TCRdb's version includes in-frame clones alone and lacks a portion of them. The repertoire holds some 55,000 clones, with roughly nine tenths as singletons. As regards this clone: No antigen is known for it.

The source was CD4+ or CD8+ T cells sorted from blood, collected in a trial of the OX40 agonist ivuxolimab. The chain joins TRBV5-1 to TRBJ2-1, with 9 bases matching TRBD1. The receptor's source is an adult with an advanced solid tumor such as melanoma, head and neck, liver or kidney cancer. CDR3 residues: CASTQGDRDHNEQFF. The CDR3 DNA sequence: TGCGCCAGCACCCAGGGGGACAGGGACCACAATGAGCAGTTCTTC.